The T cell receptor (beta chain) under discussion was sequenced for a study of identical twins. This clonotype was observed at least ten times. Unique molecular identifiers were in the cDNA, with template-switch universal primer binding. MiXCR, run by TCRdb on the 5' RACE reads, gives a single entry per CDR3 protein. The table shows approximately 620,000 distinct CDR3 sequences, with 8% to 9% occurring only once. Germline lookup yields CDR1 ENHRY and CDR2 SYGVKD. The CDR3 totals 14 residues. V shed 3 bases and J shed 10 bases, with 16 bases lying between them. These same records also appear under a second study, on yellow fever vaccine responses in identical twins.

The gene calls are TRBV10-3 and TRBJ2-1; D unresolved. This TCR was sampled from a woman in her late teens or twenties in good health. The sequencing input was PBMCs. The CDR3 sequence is CAISEATIGEEQFF. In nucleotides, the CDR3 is TGTGCCATCAGTGAAGCGACCATCGGCGAAGAGCAGTTCTTC.